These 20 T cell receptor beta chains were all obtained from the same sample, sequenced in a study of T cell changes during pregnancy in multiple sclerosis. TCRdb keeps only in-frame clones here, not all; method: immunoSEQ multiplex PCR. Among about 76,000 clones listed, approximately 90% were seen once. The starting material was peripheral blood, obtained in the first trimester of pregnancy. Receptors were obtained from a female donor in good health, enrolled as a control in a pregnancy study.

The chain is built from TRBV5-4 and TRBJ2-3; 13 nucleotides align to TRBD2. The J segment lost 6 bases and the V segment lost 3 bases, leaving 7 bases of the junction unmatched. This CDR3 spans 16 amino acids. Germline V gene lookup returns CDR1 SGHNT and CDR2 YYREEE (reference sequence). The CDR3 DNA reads TGTGCCAGCAGCTCCCGGACTAGCGGGAGAATGGATACGCAGTATTTT. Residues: CASSSRTSGRMDTQYF.

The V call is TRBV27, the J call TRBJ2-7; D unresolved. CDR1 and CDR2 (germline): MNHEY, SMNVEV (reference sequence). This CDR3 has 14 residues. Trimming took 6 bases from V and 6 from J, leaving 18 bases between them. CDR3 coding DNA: TGTGCCAGCAGAGACCTTCTGCGTTCGGGCGAGCAGTACTTC. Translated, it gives CASRDLLRSGEQYF.

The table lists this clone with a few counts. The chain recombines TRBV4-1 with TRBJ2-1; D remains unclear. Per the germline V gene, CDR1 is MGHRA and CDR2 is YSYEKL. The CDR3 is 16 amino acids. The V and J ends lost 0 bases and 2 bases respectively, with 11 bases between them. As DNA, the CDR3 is TGCGCCAGCAGCCAAGATCCGAACTACCCCTACAATGAGCAGTTCTTC. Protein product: CASSQDPNYPYNEQFF.

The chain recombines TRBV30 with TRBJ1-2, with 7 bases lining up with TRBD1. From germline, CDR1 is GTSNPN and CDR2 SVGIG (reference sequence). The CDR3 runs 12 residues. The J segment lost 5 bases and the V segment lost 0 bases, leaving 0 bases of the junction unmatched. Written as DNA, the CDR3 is TGTGCCTGGAGTGTACAGGGGTATGGCTACACCTTC. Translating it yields CAWSVQGYGYTF. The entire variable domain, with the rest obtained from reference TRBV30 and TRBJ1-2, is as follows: SQTIHQWPATLVQPVGSPLSLECTVEGTSNPNLYWYRQAAGRGLQLLFYSVGIGQISSEVPQNLSASRPQDRQFILSSKKLLLSDSGFYLCAWSVQGYGYTFGSGTRLTVV.

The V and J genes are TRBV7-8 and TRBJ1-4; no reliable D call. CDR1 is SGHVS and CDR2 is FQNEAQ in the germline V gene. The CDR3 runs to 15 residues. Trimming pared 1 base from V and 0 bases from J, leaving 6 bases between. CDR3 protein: CASSLERATNEKLFF. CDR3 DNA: TGTGCCAGCAGCTTAGAACGCGCAACTAATGAAAAACTGTTTTTT.

CDR3 protein: CASSGPGANVLTF. The CDR3 nucleotides are TGTGCCAGTTCAGGGCCAGGGGCCAACGTCCTGACTTTC. The gene calls are TRBV6-5 and TRBJ2-6; possibly TRBD1 for D (5 bases). V gave up 9 bases and J gave up 4 bases, with 10 bases separating them. Germline V CDR1 and CDR2: MNHEY, SVGAGI. CDR3 length: 13 residues.

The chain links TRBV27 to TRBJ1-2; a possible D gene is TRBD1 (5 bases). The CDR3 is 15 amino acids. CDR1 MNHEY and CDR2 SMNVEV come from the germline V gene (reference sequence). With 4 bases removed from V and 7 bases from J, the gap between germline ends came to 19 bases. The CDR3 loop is CASSSPRQYRGGYTF. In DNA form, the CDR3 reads TGTGCCAGCAGTTCCCCACGACAATATAGGGGTGGCTACACCTTC.

The chain's CDR3 is CASSLSHTHEQYF. The DNA for the CDR3 is TGTGCCAGCAGTTTATCCCACACCCACGAGCAGTACTTC. V is TRBV27 and J is TRBJ2-7; D is unclear. The CDR3 totals 13 residues. The V gene lost 0 bases and the J gene lost 5 bases, with 8 bases spanning the gap. CDR1 is MNHEY, CDR2 SMNVEV, per germline (reference sequence).

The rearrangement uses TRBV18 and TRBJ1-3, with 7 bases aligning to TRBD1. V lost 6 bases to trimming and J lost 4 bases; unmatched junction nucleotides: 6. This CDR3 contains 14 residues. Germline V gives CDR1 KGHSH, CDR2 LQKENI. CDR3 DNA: TGTGCCAGCTCCCAGAACAGGGGAGGAAACACCATATATTTT. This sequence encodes CASSQNRGGNTIYF.

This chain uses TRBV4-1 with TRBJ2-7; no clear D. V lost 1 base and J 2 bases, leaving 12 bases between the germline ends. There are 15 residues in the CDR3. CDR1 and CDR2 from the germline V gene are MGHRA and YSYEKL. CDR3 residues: CASSQARLETYEQYF. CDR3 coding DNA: TGCGCCAGCAGCCAAGCTCGCCTAGAAACCTACGAGCAGTACTTC.

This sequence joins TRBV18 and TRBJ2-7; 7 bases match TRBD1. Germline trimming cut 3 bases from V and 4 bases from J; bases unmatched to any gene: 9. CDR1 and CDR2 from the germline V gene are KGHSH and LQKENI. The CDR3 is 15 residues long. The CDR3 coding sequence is TGTGCCAGCTCACCCGGACAGGCTACCATATACGAGCAGTACTTC. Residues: CASSPGQATIYEQYF.

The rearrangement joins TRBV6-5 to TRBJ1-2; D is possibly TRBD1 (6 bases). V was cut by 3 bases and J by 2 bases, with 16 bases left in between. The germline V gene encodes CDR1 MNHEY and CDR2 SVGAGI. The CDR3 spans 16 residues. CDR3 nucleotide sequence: TGTGCCAGCAGTTATCGCTCGGGACAAATAAACTATGGCTACACCTTC. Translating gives CASSYRSGQINYGYTF.

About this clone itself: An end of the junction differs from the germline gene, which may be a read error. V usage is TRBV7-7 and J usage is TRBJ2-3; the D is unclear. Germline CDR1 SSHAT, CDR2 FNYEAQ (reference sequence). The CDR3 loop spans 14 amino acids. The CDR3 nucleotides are TGTGCTAGCAGCCCAATTGGGCCCGGAGATACGCAGTATTTT. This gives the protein CASSPIGPGDTQYF. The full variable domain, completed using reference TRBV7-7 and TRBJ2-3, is GAGVSQSPRYKVTKRGQDVTLRCDPISSHATLYWYQQALGQGPEFLTYFNYEAQPDKSGLPSDRFSAERPEGSISTLTIQRTEQRDSAMYRCASSPIGPGDTQYFGPGTRLTVL.

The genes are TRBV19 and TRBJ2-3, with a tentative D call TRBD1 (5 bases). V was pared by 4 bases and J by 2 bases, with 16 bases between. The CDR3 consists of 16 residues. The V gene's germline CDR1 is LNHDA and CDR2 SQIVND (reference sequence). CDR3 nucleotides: TGTGCCAGTAGTAAAAGAGGTAGGACAATCACAGATACGCAGTATTTT. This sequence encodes CASSKRGRTITDTQYF.

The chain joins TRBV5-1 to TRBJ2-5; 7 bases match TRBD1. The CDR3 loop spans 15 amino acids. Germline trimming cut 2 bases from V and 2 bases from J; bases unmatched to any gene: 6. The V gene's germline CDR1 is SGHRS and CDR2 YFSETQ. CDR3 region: CASSFYRGQQETQYF. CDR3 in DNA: TGCGCCAGCAGCTTCTACAGGGGACAGCAAGAGACCCAGTACTTC.

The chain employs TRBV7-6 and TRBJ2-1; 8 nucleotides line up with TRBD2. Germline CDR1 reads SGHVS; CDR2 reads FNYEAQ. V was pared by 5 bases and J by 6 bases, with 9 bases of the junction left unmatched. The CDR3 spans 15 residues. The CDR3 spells CASSTSGSPSNEQFF. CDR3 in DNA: TGTGCCAGCAGCACCAGCGGGAGCCCCTCCAATGAGCAGTTCTTC.

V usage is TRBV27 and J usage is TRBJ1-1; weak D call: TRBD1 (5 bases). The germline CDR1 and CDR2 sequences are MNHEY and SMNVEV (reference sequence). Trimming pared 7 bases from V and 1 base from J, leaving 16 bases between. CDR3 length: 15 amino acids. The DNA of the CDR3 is TGTGCCAGCACCCTGACCGGGACTGCGAACACTGAAGCTTTCTTT. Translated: CASTLTGTANTEAFF.

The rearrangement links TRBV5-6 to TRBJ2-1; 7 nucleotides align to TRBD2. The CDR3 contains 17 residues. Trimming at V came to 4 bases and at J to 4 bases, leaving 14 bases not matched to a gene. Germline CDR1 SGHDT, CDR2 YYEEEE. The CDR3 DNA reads TGTGCCAGCAGCCCGGACTCGGGCGGGAGAGGTTACAATGAGCAGTTCTTC. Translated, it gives CASSPDSGGRGYNEQFF.

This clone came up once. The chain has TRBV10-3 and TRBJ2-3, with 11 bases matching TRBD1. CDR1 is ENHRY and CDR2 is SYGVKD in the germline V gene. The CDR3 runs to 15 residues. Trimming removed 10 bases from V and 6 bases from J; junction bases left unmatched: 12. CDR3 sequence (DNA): TGTGCCACCAGGCCCGGGACAGGGGGGAGGGATACGCAGTATTTT. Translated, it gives CATRPGTGGRDTQYF.

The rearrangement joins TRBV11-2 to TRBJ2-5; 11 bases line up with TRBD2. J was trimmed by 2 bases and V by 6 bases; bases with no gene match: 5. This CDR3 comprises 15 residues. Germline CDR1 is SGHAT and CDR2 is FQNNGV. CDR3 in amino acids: CASRSTSGAQETQYF. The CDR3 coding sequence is TGTGCCAGCAGATCGACTAGCGGGGCTCAAGAGACCCAGTACTTC.